This is a list of T cell receptor beta chains from one sample in a study of blood T cells in healthy people across ages. TCRdb re-called the 5' RACE reads through MiXCR, storing one row per CDR3 protein. The data hold hundreds of thousands of distinct CDR3 sequences, with approximately 24% observed a single time. These same records also appear under a second study, on T cells of mothers and their children.

The sample consisted of blood. Receptors were obtained from a boy aged 5-17 years in good health. Each CDR3 is given with its conserved first and last residue. A D gene is named only where the DNA matches it firmly. The size entry is marked missing in some rows and otherwise reads once, few, many or a size class.

CDR3: CASSVPDRVLYEQYF
DNA: TGTGCCAGCAGCGTCCCCGACAGGGTACTCTACGAGCAGTACTTC
D: TRBD1
J: TRBJ2-7
size: once
V: TRBV28

CDR3: CASKVHRDRAGEQFF
DNA: TGTGCCAGCAAAGTCCACCGGGACAGGGCGGGTGAGCAGTTCTTC
D: TRBD1
J: TRBJ2-1
size: NA
V: TRBV6-5

CDR3: CASSQVWQGTNEQYF
DNA: TGCGCCAGCAGCCAAGTTTGGCAGGGAACAAACGAGCAGTACTTC
D: NA
J: TRBJ2-7
size: NA
V: TRBV4-1

CDR3: CATSARYGLDTQYF
DNA: TGTGCCACCAGTGCCCGATACGGGCTAGATACGCAGTATTTT
D: NA
J: TRBJ2-3
size: NA
V: TRBV24-1

CDR3: CASSDTSGNGETQYF
DNA: TGTGCCAGCAGCGATACTAGCGGCAATGGGGAGACCCAGTACTTC
D: TRBD2
J: TRBJ2-5
size: NA
V: TRBV2

CDR3: CATSDRVSSYNEQFF
DNA: TGTGCCACCAGTGACAGGGTAAGCTCCTACAATGAGCAGTTCTTC
D: NA
J: TRBJ2-1
size: NA
V: TRBV24-1

CDR3: CASSQGWTGGDCTF
DNA: TGTGCCAGCAGCCAAGGATGGACAGGGGGCGACTGCACCTTC
D: TRBD1
J: TRBJ1-2
size: once
V: TRBV3-1

CDR3: CASGAASYNEQFF
DNA: TGTGCCAGCGGGGCGGCGTCCTACAATGAGCAGTTCTTC
D: NA
J: TRBJ2-1
size: many
V: TRBV2

CDR3: CASRPDALANYGYTF
DNA: TGTGCCAGCAGACCGGACGCCTTAGCTAACTATGGCTACACCTTC
D: NA
J: TRBJ1-2
size: once
V: TRBV7-6

CDR3: CASSLGRLWDTEAFF
DNA: TGTGCCAGCAGCTTGGGGCGGCTCTGGGACACTGAAGCTTTCTTT
D: NA
J: TRBJ1-1
size: NA
V: TRBV11-2

CDR3: CASSKTGLRNQPQHF
DNA: TGTGCCAGCAGCAAGACAGGCCTCCGCAATCAGCCCCAGCATTTT
D: NA
J: TRBJ1-5
size: few
V: TRBV7-9

CDR3: CASSLESPQPIYEQYF
DNA: TGCGCCAGCAGCTTGGAGTCACCTCAACCTATTTACGAGCAGTACTTC
D: NA
J: TRBJ2-7
size: few
V: TRBV5-1

CDR3: CASSSMGQDPTNEKLFF
DNA: TGTGCCAGCAGCTCGATGGGACAGGATCCAACTAATGAAAAACTGTTTTTT
D: TRBD1
J: TRBJ1-4
size: NA
V: TRBV7-9

CDR3: CASSPAGGGQETQYF
DNA: TGTGCCAGCAGTCCAGCAGGGGGAGGGCAAGAGACCCAGTACTTC
D: NA
J: TRBJ2-5
size: NA
V: TRBV12-3/TRBV12-4

CDR3: CASSNPGADIYTEAFF
DNA: TGTGCCAGCTCAAACCCCGGGGCAGACATATACACTGAAGCTTTCTTT
D: NA
J: TRBJ1-1
size: few
V: TRBV18

CDR3: CASTLGGVFEKLFF
DNA: TGTGCCAGCACCCTGGGGGGAGTTTTTGAAAAACTGTTTTTT
D: NA
J: TRBJ1-4
size: NA
V: TRBV25-1

CDR3: CATSRVGTDFYNEQFF
DNA: TGTGCCACCAGCAGAGTCGGAACGGACTTTTACAATGAGCAGTTCTTC
D: NA
J: TRBJ2-1
size: NA
V: TRBV15

CDR3: CAIRSTGEETQYF
DNA: TGTGCCATCAGGTCGACAGGGGAAGAGACCCAGTACTTC
D: TRBD1
J: TRBJ2-5
size: NA
V: TRBV10-3

CDR3: CASSLGAGGPYGYAF
DNA: TGTGCCAGCAGCTTAGGAGCCGGGGGCCCTTATGGCTACGCCTTC
D: NA
J: TRBJ1-2
size: few
V: TRBV7-9

CDR3: CASSRNPYTEAFF
DNA: TGTGCCAGCAGCCGAAATCCGTACACTGAAGCTTTCTTT
D: NA
J: TRBJ1-1
size: NA
V: TRBV3-1

CDR3: CASSLQGRDRFF
DNA: TGTGCCAGCAGCTTACAGGGGCGCGATCGGTTTTTT
D: NA
J: TRBJ1-4
size: NA
V: TRBV11-2

CDR3: CASSLRSARRDKNIQYF
DNA: TGTGCCAGCAGCTTAAGGAGCGCCAGGAGGGACAAAAACATTCAGTACTTC
D: NA
J: TRBJ2-4
size: NA
V: TRBV7-2

CDR3: CASELRLGYGEQFF
DNA: TGTGCCAGCGAGTTGCGTCTGGGCTACGGTGAGCAGTTCTTC
D: NA
J: TRBJ2-1
size: few
V: TRBV5-5

CDR3: CASSFDRGFGTNEKLFF
DNA: TGTGCCAGCAGCTTCGACAGGGGTTTTGGAACTAATGAAAAACTGTTTTTT
D: TRBD1
J: TRBJ1-4
size: NA
V: TRBV5-5

CDR3: CASSQEGGAGPQHF
DNA: TGTGCCAGCAGCCAAGAAGGGGGTGCGGGGCCCCAGCATTTT
D: NA
J: TRBJ1-5
size: NA
V: TRBV3-1

CDR3: CASNHPGQGTGEQYF
DNA: TGTGCCAGCAACCACCCGGGACAGGGGACGGGCGAGCAGTACTTC
D: TRBD1
J: TRBJ2-7
size: NA
V: TRBV28

CDR3: CASSSLRTGGENYGYTF
DNA: TGTGCCAGCAGTTCTCTCAGGACAGGGGGTGAGAACTATGGCTACACCTTC
D: TRBD1
J: TRBJ1-2
size: NA
V: TRBV6-5

CDR3: CASRLQSGNTEAFF
DNA: TGTGCCAGCAGATTACAGTCCGGGAACACTGAAGCTTTCTTT
D: NA
J: TRBJ1-1
size: few
V: TRBV2

CDR3: CSASMPAGGPGETQYF
DNA: TGCAGTGCTTCAATGCCGGCCGGGGGCCCGGGTGAGACCCAGTACTTC
D: NA
J: TRBJ2-5
size: NA
V: TRBV20-1

CDR3: CSVERSVPYNEQFF
DNA: TGCAGCGTTGAAAGGTCGGTCCCCTACAATGAGCAGTTCTTC
D: NA
J: TRBJ2-1
size: NA
V: TRBV29-1

CDR3: CASSLGAVAYF
DNA: TGTGCCAGCAGCTTGGGGGCTGTGGCGTACTTC
D: NA
J: TRBJ2-1
size: few
V: TRBV5-5

CDR3: CASSYSATRVSYEQYF
DNA: TGTGCCAGCAGTTACTCGGCGACTAGAGTCTCTTACGAGCAGTACTTC
D: NA
J: TRBJ2-7
size: few
V: TRBV6-5

CDR3: CASSTRLAGGNEQFF
DNA: TGTGCCAGCAGCACCAGACTAGCGGGGGGCAATGAGCAGTTCTTC
D: TRBD2
J: TRBJ2-1
size: few
V: TRBV11-2

CDR3: CASSQGVRVGPQYF
DNA: TGCGCCAGCAGCCAGGGGGTCCGCGTTGGGCCCCAGTACTTC
D: NA
J: TRBJ2-5
size: few
V: TRBV4-1

CDR3: CSATLRQGAQNSPLHF
DNA: TGCAGTGCTACGCTCAGACAGGGGGCTCAGAATTCACCCCTCCACTTT
D: TRBD1
J: TRBJ1-6
size: few
V: TRBV20-1

CDR3: CASSLGPNLQETQYF
DNA: TGTGCCAGCAGCTTGGGGCCAAACCTCCAAGAGACCCAGTACTTC
D: NA
J: TRBJ2-5
size: NA
V: TRBV7-2

CDR3: CASSARGLLDF
DNA: TGTGCCAGCAGCGCCCGAGGACTGCTCGACTTC
D: NA
J: TRBJ2-5
size: NA
V: TRBV7-2

CDR3: CASSEGTSGTYEQYF
DNA: TGTGCCAGCAGTGAAGGAACTAGCGGGACCTACGAGCAGTACTTC
D: TRBD2
J: TRBJ2-7
size: NA
V: TRBV2

CDR3: CASSPPVGEQYF
DNA: TGTGCCAGCTCACCACCGGTCGGGGAGCAGTACTTC
D: NA
J: TRBJ2-7
size: few
V: TRBV18

CDR3: CASSQDVESNEQFF
DNA: TGTGCCAGCAGCCAAGATGTGGAAAGTAATGAGCAGTTCTTC
D: NA
J: TRBJ2-1
size: few
V: TRBV3-1

CDR3: CATSRDSLAVASQYF
DNA: TGTGCCACCAGCAGAGATAGTCTGGCGGTTGCCTCGCAGTACTTC
D: NA
J: TRBJ2-7
size: NA
V: TRBV15

CDR3: CASSEPTGGNQETQYF
DNA: TGTGCCAGCAGTGAACCAACAGGGGGAAACCAAGAGACCCAGTACTTC
D: TRBD1
J: TRBJ2-5
size: NA
V: TRBV2

CDR3: CAWRDRGGGYTF
DNA: TGTGCCTGGAGGGACAGGGGCGGAGGCTACACCTTC
D: TRBD1
J: TRBJ1-2
size: few
V: TRBV30

CDR3: CASSQGGQLFYEQYF
DNA: TGCGCCAGCAGCCAAGGGGGACAGCTCTTCTACGAGCAGTACTTC
D: TRBD1
J: TRBJ2-7
size: few
V: TRBV4-1

CDR3: CASSRPTSGGKETQYF
DNA: TGTGCCAGCAGTCGGCCGACTAGCGGGGGAAAAGAGACCCAGTACTTC
D: TRBD2
J: TRBJ2-5
size: NA
V: TRBV6-6

CDR3: CASRQGSGETQYF
DNA: TGTGCCAGCAGACAGGGGTCAGGAGAGACCCAGTACTTC
D: TRBD1
J: TRBJ2-5
size: NA
V: TRBV27

CDR3: CASSFTGSTNEKLFF
DNA: TGTGCCAGCAGTTTTACAGGGAGCACTAATGAAAAACTGTTTTTT
D: NA
J: TRBJ1-4
size: few
V: TRBV28

CDR3: CAVSGGDQETQYF
DNA: TGTGCCGTGAGCGGGGGGGATCAAGAGACCCAGTACTTC
D: TRBD2
J: TRBJ2-5
size: NA
V: TRBV10-3

CDR3: CASSQGLGGRVETQYF
DNA: TGTGCCAGCAGCCAAGGACTGGGGGGACGTGTGGAGACCCAGTACTTC
D: NA
J: TRBJ2-5
size: NA
V: TRBV3-1

CDR3: CASSFGQGRYYEQYF
DNA: TGTGCCAGCAGCTTTGGACAGGGGAGGTACTACGAGCAGTACTTC
D: TRBD1
J: TRBJ2-7
size: NA
V: TRBV11-2

CDR3: CASSQRGAGGPDTQYF
DNA: TGTGCCAGCAGCCAACGAGGGGCGGGGGGGCCGGATACGCAGTATTTT
D: TRBD2
J: TRBJ2-3
size: NA
V: TRBV4-2

CDR3: CASSLTSGGRRETQYF
DNA: TGTGCCAGCAGTTTGACTAGCGGGGGGCGGCGAGAGACCCAGTACTTC
D: TRBD2
J: TRBJ2-5
size: NA
V: TRBV12-3/TRBV12-4

CDR3: CASSSTGTVDSPLHF
DNA: TGTGCCAGCAGCTCAACCGGGACCGTCGATTCACCCCTCCACTTT
D: NA
J: TRBJ1-6
size: NA
V: TRBV11-2